Sequencing of this T cell receptor beta chain was carried out in a study of T-cell memory formation after mild COVID-19. Study-wide results and caveats: CM and EM subsets held most contracting CD4+ clones; EMRA held CD8+ ones. That cross-reactive memory joined was suggested by some responding clones appearing in pre-infection memory. The authors did not confirm SARS-CoV-2 specificity of second-wave clones peaking day 37.

Per the germline V gene, CDR1 is SGHVS and CDR2 is FNYEAQ. The length of the CDR3 is 15 residues. With 5 bases clipped from V and 2 bases from J, the junction kept 6 bases outside the gene matches. Turning to this clonotype: What it binds is not known.

One entry per CDR3 protein results from TCRdb running MiXCR on the 5' RACE reads. The sample contains more than 80,000 distinct CDR3 sequences, approximately 15% of which appear only once. This TCR came from an adult woman who had mild COVID-19 (a few samples of this study predate the infection). Cell type and time point are not known. Sequencing was done on a sample of PBMCs or a T cell subset sorted from them (not recorded which). V gene TRBV7-6 combines with J gene TRBJ2-3; 8 positions match TRBD2. The CDR3 is CASSPRGGNTDTQYF. CDR3 nucleotides: TGTGCCAGCAGCCCCCGGGGGGGAAACACAGATACGCAGTATTTT.